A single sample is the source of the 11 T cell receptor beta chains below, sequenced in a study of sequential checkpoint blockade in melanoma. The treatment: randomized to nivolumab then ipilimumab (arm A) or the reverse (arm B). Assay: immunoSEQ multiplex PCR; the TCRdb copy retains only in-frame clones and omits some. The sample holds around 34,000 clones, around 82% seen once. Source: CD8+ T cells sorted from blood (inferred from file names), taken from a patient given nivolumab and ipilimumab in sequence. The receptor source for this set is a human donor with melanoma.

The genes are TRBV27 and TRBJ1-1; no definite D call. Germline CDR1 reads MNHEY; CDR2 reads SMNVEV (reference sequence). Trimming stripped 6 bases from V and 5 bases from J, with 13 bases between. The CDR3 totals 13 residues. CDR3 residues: CASSFAGVTEAFF. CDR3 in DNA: TGTGCCAGCAGCTTTGCGGGAGTAACTGAAGCTTTCTTT.

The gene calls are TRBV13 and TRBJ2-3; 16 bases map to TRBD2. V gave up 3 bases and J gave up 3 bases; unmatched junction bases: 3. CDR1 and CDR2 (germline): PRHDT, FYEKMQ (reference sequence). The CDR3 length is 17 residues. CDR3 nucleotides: TGTGCCAGCAGCTTCCCGGGACTAGCGGGGGGGACAGATACGCAGTATTTT. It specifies CASSFPGLAGGTDTQYF.

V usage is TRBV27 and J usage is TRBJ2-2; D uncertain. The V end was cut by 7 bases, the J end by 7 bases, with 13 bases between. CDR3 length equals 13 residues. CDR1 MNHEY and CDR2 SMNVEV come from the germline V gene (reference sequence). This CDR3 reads CASTQSPSGELFF. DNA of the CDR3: TGTGCCAGCACCCAATCCCCGAGCGGGGAGCTGTTTTTT.

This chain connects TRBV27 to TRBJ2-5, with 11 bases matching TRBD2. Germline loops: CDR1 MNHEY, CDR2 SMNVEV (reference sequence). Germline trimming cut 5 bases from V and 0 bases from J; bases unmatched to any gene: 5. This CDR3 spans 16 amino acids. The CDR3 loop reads CASSQRTSGYQETQYF. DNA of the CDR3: TGTGCCAGCAGTCAGAGGACTAGCGGGTACCAAGAGACCCAGTACTTC.

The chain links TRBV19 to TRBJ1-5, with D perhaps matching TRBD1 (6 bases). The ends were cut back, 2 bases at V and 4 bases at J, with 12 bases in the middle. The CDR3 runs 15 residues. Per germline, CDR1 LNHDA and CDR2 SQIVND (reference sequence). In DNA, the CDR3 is TGTGCCAGTAGTATACTGGGGGCGCGTAATCAGCCCCAGCATTTT. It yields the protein CASSILGARNQPQHF.

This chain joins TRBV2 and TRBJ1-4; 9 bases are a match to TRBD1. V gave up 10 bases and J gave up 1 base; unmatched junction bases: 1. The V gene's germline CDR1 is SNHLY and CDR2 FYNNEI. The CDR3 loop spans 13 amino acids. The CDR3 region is CATDRGTNEKLFF. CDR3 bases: TGTGCCACGGACAGGGGAACTAATGAAAAACTGTTTTTT.

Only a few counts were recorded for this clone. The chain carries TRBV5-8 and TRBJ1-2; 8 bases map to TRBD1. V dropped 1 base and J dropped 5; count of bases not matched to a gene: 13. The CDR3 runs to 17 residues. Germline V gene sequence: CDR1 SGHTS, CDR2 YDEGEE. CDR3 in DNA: TGTGCCAGCAGCTTGCAGTATGTGGACAGGGATCGTTATGGCTACACCTTC. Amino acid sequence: CASSLQYVDRDRYGYTF.

The CDR3 spells CASSDGGGWKTQYF. Here the CDR3 DNA reads TGTGCCAGCAGTGATGGTGGGGGGTGGAAGACCCAGTACTTC. The chain has TRBV6-1 and TRBJ2-5; maybe TRBD2 (6 bases). CDR1 and CDR2 from the germline V gene are MNHNS and SASEGT. The CDR3 covers 14 residues. The V end lost 3 bases, the J end lost 6 bases, and 14 bases lay between the germline ends.

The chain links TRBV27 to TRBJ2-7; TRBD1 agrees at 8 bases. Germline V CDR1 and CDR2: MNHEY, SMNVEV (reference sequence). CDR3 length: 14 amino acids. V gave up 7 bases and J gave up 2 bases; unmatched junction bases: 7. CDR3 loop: CASNTGTGPYEQYF. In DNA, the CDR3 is TGTGCCAGCAATACCGGGACAGGCCCCTACGAGCAGTACTTC.

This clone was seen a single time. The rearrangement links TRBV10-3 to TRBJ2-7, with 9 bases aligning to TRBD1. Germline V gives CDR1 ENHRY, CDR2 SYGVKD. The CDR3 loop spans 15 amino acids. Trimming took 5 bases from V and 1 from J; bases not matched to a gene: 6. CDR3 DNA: TGTGCCATCAGTAACCACAGGGGGCTATCCTACGAGCAGTACTTC. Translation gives CAISNHRGLSYEQYF.

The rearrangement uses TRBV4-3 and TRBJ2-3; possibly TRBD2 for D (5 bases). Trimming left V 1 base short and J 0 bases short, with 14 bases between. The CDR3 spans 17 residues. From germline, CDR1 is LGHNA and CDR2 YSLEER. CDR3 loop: CASSQGSARASTDTQYF. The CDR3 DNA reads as TGCGCCAGCAGCCAAGGTTCGGCGCGGGCTAGCACAGATACGCAGTATTTT.